These 28 T cell receptor beta chains originate from one sample sequenced in a study of blood T cell repertoires in COVID-19. Clones were read by immunoSEQ multiplex PCR, and TCRdb kept only the in-frame ones, dropping some. The sample shows fewer than 150,000 clones, more than 60% of them seen only once. The specimen was peripheral blood. The source of these receptors is a man in his 70s with acute or convalescent COVID-19.

The chain links TRBV5-5 to TRBJ1-1, with D unclear. CDR1 and CDR2 from the germline V gene are SGHKS and YYEKEE (reference sequence). This CDR3 comprises 13 residues. V dropped 1 base and J dropped 1 base, with 5 bases sitting between them. The CDR3 protein is CASSLYWNTEAFF. The CDR3 DNA sequence: TGTGCCAGCAGCTTGTACTGGAACACTGAAGCTTTCTTT.

This chain joins TRBV28 and TRBJ2-1, with TRBD2 identical over 9 bases. V shed 8 bases, J shed 2 bases, and the junction held 10 bases outside the gene matches. The CDR3 runs to 16 residues. Germline values: CDR1 MDHEN, CDR2 SYDVKM. CDR3 DNA: TGTGCCAGCTCCGGTTGGTCTAGCGGGACCTACAATGAGCAGTTCTTC. Protein product: CASSGWSSGTYNEQFF.

The chain combines TRBV9 with TRBJ1-2; D might be TRBD1 (5 bases). Deletions cut 3 bases from V and 7 bases from J, with 22 bases between. There are 16 residues in the CDR3. Germline CDR1 and CDR2: SGDLS and YYNGEE. The CDR3 region is CASSAVGGRWRGGYTF. CDR3 nucleotides: TGTGCCAGCAGCGCTGTTGGCGGACGATGGAGGGGTGGCTACACCTTC. The full variable domain, its missing parts supplied by reference TRBV9 and TRBJ1-2, is DSGVTQTPKHLITATGQRVTLRCSPRSGDLSVYWYQQSLDQGLQFLIQYYNGEERAKGNILERFSAQQFPDLHSELNLSSLELGDSALYFCASSAVGGRWRGGYTFGSGTRLTVV.

The rearrangement uses TRBV12-3 or TRBV12-4 and TRBJ1-5, with TRBD1 identical over 7 bases. Unmatched junction bases numbered 2, after V lost 6 bases and J lost 3 bases. The CDR3 is 13 amino acids. The DNA of the CDR3 is TGTGCCAGCAGGGGACAGCTCAATCAGCCCCAGCATTTT. It translates to CASRGQLNQPQHF.

The CDR3 region is CAWSPTSRETQYF. For the CDR3, the DNA is TGTGCCTGGAGTCCAACTAGCAGGGAGACCCAGTACTTC. The chain joins TRBV30 to TRBJ2-5, with a tentative D call TRBD2 (6 bases). Trimming cost V 2 bases and J 5 bases, with 12 bases left between them. The CDR3 is 13 amino acids. Germline-derived CDR1 and CDR2 are GTSNPN and SVGIG (reference sequence).

V usage is TRBV6-2 or TRBV6-3 and J usage is TRBJ1-2; a possible D gene is TRBD1 (5 bases). The CDR3 runs 13 residues. From germline, CDR1 is MNHEY and CDR2 SVGEGT. Deletions cut 6 bases from V and 3 bases from J, with 11 bases between. CDR3 residues: CASSRDSYYGYTF. The CDR3 nucleotides read TGTGCCAGCAGCCGAGACAGTTACTATGGCTACACCTTC.

This clone was observed a single time. V gene TRBV2 combines with J gene TRBJ1-5; D is unresolved. The ends were cut back, 7 bases at V and 4 bases at J, with 8 bases in the middle. The germline CDR1 and CDR2 sequences are SNHLY and FYNNEI. This CDR3 contains 12 residues. The CDR3 loop is CASTSGNQPQHF. The CDR3 DNA reads as TGTGCCAGCACATCCGGTAATCAGCCCCAGCATTTT.

The chain links TRBV5-1 to TRBJ1-1, with D maybe TRBD1 (5 bases). Germline V CDR1 and CDR2: SGHRS, YFSETQ. The CDR3 sequence is 14 residues long. Trimming shortened V by 4 bases and J by 1 base, and 11 bases separated the two germline ends. The CDR3 reads CASSLQGSNTEAFF. The CDR3 coding sequence is TGCGCCAGCAGCCTCCAGGGCTCGAACACTGAAGCTTTCTTT.

The chain is built from TRBV6-5 and TRBJ2-7, with 7 bases fitting TRBD1. Trimming removed 2 bases from V and 5 bases from J; junction bases left unmatched: 6. The CDR3 has 14 residues. Germline loops: CDR1 MNHEY, CDR2 SVGAGI. Here the CDR3 reads CASSYEYRGHEQYF. The CDR3 coding sequence is TGTGCCAGCAGTTACGAATACAGGGGTCACGAGCAGTACTTC.

The gene calls are TRBV4-1 and TRBJ1-4, with TRBD1 as a possible D gene (6 bases). V lost 2 bases to trimming and J lost 0 bases, with 13 bases between them. CDR3 length: 17 amino acids. Germline V gene lookup returns CDR1 MGHRA and CDR2 YSYEKL. The DNA for the CDR3 is TGCGCCAGCAGCCAATTTAGGACAGTTGCAACTAATGAAAAACTGTTTTTT. Protein product: CASSQFRTVATNEKLFF.

The chain employs TRBV3-1 (or the pseudogene TRBV3-2) and TRBJ2-7, with 8 nucleotides matching TRBD2. Losses at the gene ends were 0 bases for V and 3 bases for J; bases not matched to a gene: 4. CDR1 LGHDT and CDR2 YNNKEL come from the germline V gene (reference sequence). There are 15 residues in the CDR3. The CDR3 reads CASSQDMSGGYEQYF. CDR3 DNA: TGTGCCAGCAGCCAAGACATGAGCGGGGGCTACGAGCAGTACTTC.

In regard to this clone: Distinct nucleotide sequences in the sample also encode this CDR3. This chain uses TRBV6-5 with TRBJ2-7; 11 nucleotides line up with TRBD1. J was trimmed by 4 bases and V by 6 bases; bases with no gene match: 5. This CDR3 comprises 14 residues. From germline, CDR1 is MNHEY and CDR2 SVGAGI. The CDR3 DNA reads as TGTGCCAGCAGGGGGACAGGGGGACGTTACGAGCAGTACTTC. As protein: CASRGTGGRYEQYF.

The chain combines TRBV19 with TRBJ2-7; 10 positions match TRBD1. CDR3 length: 14 residues. V lost 4 bases, J lost 2 bases, and 2 bases stayed unmatched. In germline, CDR1 is LNHDA, CDR2 SQIVND (reference sequence). The CDR3 loop reads CASSTGQGPYEQYF. For the CDR3, the DNA is TGTGCCAGTAGTACGGGACAGGGGCCCTACGAGCAGTACTTC.

This sequence joins TRBV7-2 and TRBJ2-7, with D perhaps matching TRBD2 (5 bases). CDR3 length: 14 residues. Trimming stripped 2 bases from V and 0 bases from J, with 8 bases between. The germline V gene encodes CDR1 SGHTA and CDR2 FQGNSA. The CDR3 region is CASSLQGSSYEQYF. In DNA form, the CDR3 reads TGTGCCAGCAGCTTACAAGGGAGCTCCTACGAGCAGTACTTC. Using reference TRBV7-2 and TRBJ2-7 for the parts outside the CDR3, the full variable domain is GAGVSQSPSNKVTEKGKDVELRCDPISGHTALYWYRQSLGQGLEFLIYFQGNSAPDKSGLPSDRFSAERTGGSVSTLTIQRTQQEDSAVYLCASSLQGSSYEQYFGPGTRLTVT.

The chain employs TRBV9 and TRBJ1-5; 7 bases line up with TRBD1. V was pared by 3 bases and J by 4 bases, with 7 bases of the junction left unmatched. CDR3 length: 15 amino acids. The germline CDR1 and CDR2 sequences are SGDLS and YYNGEE. The CDR3: CASSGWIQGNQPQHF. CDR3 coding DNA: TGTGCCAGCAGCGGGTGGATACAGGGGAATCAGCCCCAGCATTTT.

Only one count was recorded for this clone. The V and J genes are TRBV27 and TRBJ1-1; TRBD1 matches at 7 bases. J gave up 5 bases and V 6 bases, and 6 bases lay outside the gene matches. Germline V lookup: CDR1 MNHEY, CDR2 SMNVEV (reference sequence). The CDR3 sequence is 13 residues long. CDR3 DNA sequence: TGTGCCAGCAGCCGCCTGGGACAGACTGAAGCTTTCTTT. Encoded protein: CASSRLGQTEAFF.

This rearrangement joins TRBV4-3 to TRBJ2-2; TRBD2 might be the D (5 bases). This CDR3 has 13 residues. Germline V gene data show CDR1 as LGHNA and CDR2 as YSLEER. The V end was cut by 1 base, the J end by 7 bases, with 7 bases between. CDR3 nucleotides: TGCGCCAGCAGCCAAGGTGGGAGCGGGGAGCTGTTTTTT. Translation gives CASSQGGSGELFF.

The genes are TRBV7-9 and TRBJ2-1, with 9 nucleotides matching TRBD2. Germline V gene lookup returns CDR1 SEHNR and CDR2 FQNEAQ (reference sequence). V lost 6 bases to trimming and J lost 3 bases; unmatched junction nucleotides: 6. The CDR3 extends over 15 amino acids. In DNA, the CDR3 is TGTGCCAGCAGACTAGCGGGCGATAACTACAATGAGCAGTTCTTC. Encoded protein: CASRLAGDNYNEQFF.

In this sample, this clone turned up once. V and J are TRBV5-1 and TRBJ2-1; the D is unclear. Trimming removed 1 base from V and 5 bases from J, with 7 bases in between. CDR3 length: 13 amino acids. Germline loops: CDR1 SGHRS, CDR2 YFSETQ. In nucleotides, the CDR3 is TGCGCCAGCAGCTTGACGGTTAACAATGAGCAGTTCTTC. Translated, it gives CASSLTVNNEQFF.

The V call is TRBV6-2 or TRBV6-3, the J call TRBJ2-3; tentatively, D is TRBD1 (6 bases). The V gene's germline CDR1 is MNHEY and CDR2 SVGEGT. V lost 1 base and J 6 bases, leaving 14 bases between the germline ends. The CDR3 extends over 15 amino acids. CDR3 in DNA: TGTGCCAGCAGTTACTTGTCAGGGGCGGTGGATACGCAGTATTTT. Translation gives CASSYLSGAVDTQYF.

This clone is a singleton in its sample. The genes are TRBV5-6 and TRBJ2-7; D possibly corresponds to TRBD2 (6 bases). Germline V gene sequence: CDR1 SGHDT, CDR2 YYEEEE. Trimming cost V 0 bases and J 4 bases, with 14 bases left between them. The CDR3 runs 15 residues. Written as DNA, the CDR3 is TGTGCCAGCAGCTTGGGTCTAGCGCTATTATACGAGCAGTACTTC. Amino acid sequence: CASSLGLALLYEQYF.

The chain links TRBV18 to TRBJ2-7; D might be TRBD2 (6 bases). Trimming removed 2 bases at V and 4 bases at J, with 15 bases between. This CDR3 is built from 15 residues. Germline assignment: CDR1 KGHSH and CDR2 LQKENI. CDR3 residues: CASSPFRDFTYEQYF. As DNA, the CDR3 is TGTGCCAGCTCACCATTCCGGGACTTCACATACGAGCAGTACTTC.

This clone came up a few times. This chain connects TRBV19 to TRBJ1-2; 8 bases are a match to TRBD1. V was pared by 7 bases and J by 6 bases, with 10 bases of the junction left unmatched. The V gene's germline CDR1 is LNHDA and CDR2 SQIVND (reference sequence). The CDR3 covers 14 residues. The CDR3 loop reads CASTLGNRGDGYTF. The DNA of the CDR3 is TGTGCCAGTACCCTAGGGAACAGGGGGGATGGCTACACCTTC.

CDR3 loop: CASSPVGEGTDTQYF. Here the CDR3 DNA reads TGTGCCAGCAGCCCCGTGGGGGAGGGCACAGATACGCAGTATTTT. The V gene is TRBV9, the J gene TRBJ2-3; D is possibly TRBD2 (6 bases). There are 15 residues in the CDR3. Looked up from germline, CDR1 is SGDLS and CDR2 is YYNGEE. V was trimmed by 4 bases and J by 1 base, leaving 13 bases between them.

In DNA form, the CDR3 reads TGTGCCAGCAGCTCGGGACTAGCGGGAGTAAATGAGCAGTTCTTC. Residues: CASSSGLAGVNEQFF. The chain combines TRBV11-3 with TRBJ2-1; TRBD2 matches at 14 bases. There are 15 residues in the CDR3. The trim removed 4 bases at V and 7 bases at J, leaving 3 bases unmatched. CDR1 SGHNT and CDR2 YENEEA come from the germline V gene. Variable domain in full (rest from reference TRBV11-3 and TRBJ2-1): EAGVVQSPRYKIIEKKQPVAFWCNPISGHNTLYWYLQNLGQGPELLIRYENEEAVDDSQLPKDRFSAERLKGVDSTLKIQPAELGDSAVYLCASSSGLAGVNEQFFGPGTRLTVL.

The gene calls are TRBV4-3 and TRBJ1-6; TRBD1 aligns across 7 bases. Germline V gene data show CDR1 as LGHNA and CDR2 as YSLEER. This CDR3 has 16 residues. The V segment lost 1 base and the J segment 12 bases; nucleotides outside the gene matches: 12. CDR3 DNA sequence: TGCGCCAGCAGCCAAGGCCGAGGGACAGCGACGGGACCCCTCCACTTT. Amino acids: CASSQGRGTATGPLHF.

This clone occurred a few times. The chain carries TRBV19 and TRBJ1-3; TRBD1 matches at 11 bases. V shed 3 bases, J shed 4 bases, and the junction held 5 bases outside the gene matches. Germline V gene data show CDR1 as LNHDA and CDR2 as SQIVND (reference sequence). The CDR3 is made up of 16 amino acids. The CDR3 region has the DNA TGTGCCAGTAGTATGGACAGGGGGCAAGGAGGAAACACCATATATTTT. Translated: CASSMDRGQGGNTIYF. The complete variable domain, with remaining parts taken from reference TRBV19 and TRBJ1-3, reads DGGITQSPKYLFRKEGQNVTLSCEQNLNHDAMYWYRQDPGQGLRLIYYSQIVNDFQKGDIAEGYSVSREKKESFPLTVTSAQKNPTAFYLCASSMDRGQGGNTIYFGEGSWLTVV.

This clone was counted a single time. The CDR3: CASSSGLAGPQNEQFF. As DNA, the CDR3 is TGTGCCAGCAGTTCCGGACTAGCGGGACCCCAGAATGAGCAGTTCTTC. The V and J genes are TRBV6-5 and TRBJ2-1; 12 bases are a match to TRBD2. Losses at the gene ends were 4 bases for V and 7 bases for J; bases not matched to a gene: 8. Germline values: CDR1 MNHEY, CDR2 SVGAGI. The CDR3 covers 16 residues.